A single sample gave rise to the 18 T cell receptor beta chains below, sequenced in a study of blood T cells in healthy people across ages. The use of a sample-barcoded 5' primer and a J-beta primer mix characterized a second PCR of roughly 6 to 11 cycles. MiXCR, applied by TCRdb to the 5' RACE reads, yields one record per CDR3 protein. The sample gives roughly 2 million distinct CDR3 sequences, just under 50% of which show up once; around 2.1% is in the top ten. Sequenced material: blood. These TCRs come from a woman aged 35 to 49 in good health.

This clonotype was seen only a few times. The J gene is TRBJ2-3, the V gene TRBV29-1; 9 bases are shared with TRBD2. Trimming cost V 8 bases and J 4 bases; bases outside gene matches: 7. From germline, CDR1 is SQVTM and CDR2 ANQGSEA. There are 13 residues in the CDR3. In DNA, the CDR3 is TGCAGCTCAAAGCGGGGGGCATCAGATACGCAGTATTTT. The encoded protein is CSSKRGASDTQYF.

Only a few counts were recorded for this clonotype. The J gene is TRBJ2-1, the V gene TRBV4-1; D not resolved. With 4 bases removed from V and 14 bases from J, the gap between germline ends came to 24 bases. Per the germline V gene, CDR1 is MGHRA and CDR2 is YSYEKL. This CDR3 region has 15 residues. CDR3 residues: CASSRSKDGAESEFF. In DNA, the CDR3 is TGCGCCAGCAGCCGCAGTAAGGACGGCGCCGAGTCGGAGTTCTTC.

This clonotype was picked up a small number of times. The J gene is TRBJ2-7, the V gene TRBV6-1, with D tentatively TRBD1 (6 bases). Per the germline V gene, CDR1 is MNHNS and CDR2 is SASEGT. The germline V and J ends were trimmed by 8 bases and 1 base, with 18 bases remaining between them. CDR3 length: 15 amino acids. The CDR3 sequence: CASVNQMDSSYEQYF. The CDR3 DNA is TGTGCCAGCGTGAACCAAATGGACAGTTCCTACGAGCAGTACTTC.

The rearrangement joins TRBV12-3 or TRBV12-4 to TRBJ2-1; maybe TRBD2 (7 bases). This CDR3 is 14 amino acids long. V shed 5 bases and J shed 8 bases, with 16 bases lying between them. The CDR3 loop is CASSRGGANDEQFF. The CDR3 DNA is TGTGCCAGCAGTCGAGGGGGGGCAAATGATGAGCAGTTCTTC.

The chain uses TRBV6-1 and TRBJ1-1, with 9 positions matching TRBD1. Germline V gene data show CDR1 as MNHNS and CDR2 as SASEGT. The CDR3 covers 13 residues. J gave up 6 bases and V 8 bases, and 7 bases lay outside the gene matches. The CDR3 DNA reads as TGTGCCAGCTGGAACAGGGGGCCCTCTGAAGCTTTCTTT. Its protein is CASWNRGPSEAFF.

This clonotype was counted only a few times. V is TRBV7-2 and J is TRBJ1-6; a weak D match, TRBD1 (5 bases). CDR3 length equals 15 residues. Per the germline V gene, CDR1 is SGHTA and CDR2 is FQGNSA. The V gene lost 7 bases and the J gene lost 4 bases, with 14 bases spanning the gap. CDR3 nucleotides: TGTGCCAGCACCCCTACAGGCACGTATAATTCACCCCTCCACTTT. Its protein is CASTPTGTYNSPLHF.

The V call is TRBV5-1, the J call TRBJ2-1, with D possibly being TRBD2 (6 bases). Germline-derived CDR1 and CDR2 are SGHRS and YFSETQ. V was pared by 4 bases and J by 13 bases, with 21 bases between. This CDR3 comprises 14 residues. For the CDR3, the DNA is TGCGCCAGCAGCGCGTCTGGTGGAGGGGAGACCCAGTTCTTC. This codes for CASSASGGGETQFF.

The chain has TRBV20-1 and TRBJ1-3; no reliable D call. Germline V lookup: CDR1 DFQATT, CDR2 SNEGSKA (reference sequence). The V end was cut by 5 bases, the J end by 4 bases, with 15 bases between. This CDR3 is 14 amino acids long. The DNA for the CDR3 is TGCAGTGCTTCCTCAGTTCTTCACGGAAACACCATATATTTT. This gives the protein CSASSVLHGNTIYF.

The J gene is TRBJ2-5, the V gene TRBV4-3; D not resolved. V lost 0 bases and J lost 11, with 31 bases in between. The CDR3 is made up of 19 amino acids. CDR1 and CDR2 from the germline V gene are LGHNA and YSLEER. This CDR3 is CASSQDSSVSLSTYNEQYF. CDR3 DNA: TGCGCCAGCAGCCAAGATTCGTCGGTCAGTCTCAGCACCTACAATGAGCAGTACTTC.

V gene TRBV20-1 combines with J gene TRBJ2-5, with unresolved D. CDR3 size: 15 residues. V lost 1 base to trimming and J lost 0 bases, with 12 bases between them. CDR1 is DFQATT and CDR2 is SNEGSKA in the germline V gene (reference sequence). The CDR3 nucleotides read TGCAGTGCTAGAGCGCTGATCCTGTACCAAGAGACCCAGTACTTC. Translated, it gives CSARALILYQETQYF.

This clonotype was counted ten times or more. The chain employs TRBV10-3 and TRBJ2-7; perhaps TRBD2 as D (5 bases). Germline lookup yields CDR1 ENHRY and CDR2 SYGVKD. Trimming cost V 2 bases and J 3 bases, with 5 bases left between them. This CDR3 region has 12 residues. Here the CDR3 reads CAISEGGYEQYF. The CDR3 coding sequence is TGTGCCATCAGTGAGGGAGGCTACGAGCAGTACTTC.

This chain uses TRBV12-3 or TRBV12-4 with TRBJ2-1; D could derive from TRBD1 or TRBD2 (5 bases each). The CDR3 consists of 18 residues. V gave up 6 bases and J gave up 0 bases, with 21 bases separating them. CDR3 DNA sequence: TGTGCCAGCAGCCTTCCCGGCGTGGGGGTTAGCTCCTACAATGAGCAGTTCTTC. It encodes CASSLPGVGVSSYNEQFF.

The V call is TRBV25-1, the J call TRBJ1-1; maybe TRBD1 (5 bases). This CDR3 has 15 amino acids. V was pared by 3 bases and J by 1 base, with 12 bases between. CDR1 is MGHDK, CDR2 SYGVNS, per germline. The CDR3 DNA reads TGTGCCAGCAGTGATGCCCTCGGGGGGAACACTGAAGCTTTCTTT. Its protein product is CASSDALGGNTEAFF.

This clonotype was seen a handful of times. J is TRBJ2-5 and V is TRBV7-6; TRBD2 agrees at 12 bases. Trimming at V came to 4 bases and at J to 5 bases, leaving 8 bases not matched to a gene. Germline assignment: CDR1 SGHVS and CDR2 FNYEAQ. CDR3 size: 16 residues. The CDR3 protein is CASSSSSGGARETQYF. The CDR3 nucleotides are TGTGCCAGCAGCTCATCTAGCGGGGGGGCCAGGGAGACCCAGTACTTC.

This clonotype was found once. The chain joins TRBV20-1 to TRBJ2-7, with 11 bases that match TRBD2. The CDR3 sequence is 15 residues long. Trimming took 6 bases from V and 2 from J; bases not matched to a gene: 9. Germline CDR1 is DFQATT and CDR2 is SNEGSKA (reference sequence). This chain's CDR3 is CSALTTSGDAYEQYF. CDR3 in DNA: TGCAGTGCCTTAACGACTAGCGGGGACGCCTACGAGCAGTACTTC.

In this sample, this clonotype turned up a few times. This chain joins TRBV4-1 and TRBJ2-5; D possibly matches TRBD1 or TRBD2 (5 bases each). Trimming cost V 3 bases and J 2 bases, with 16 bases left between them. In germline, CDR1 is MGHRA, CDR2 YSYEKL. The CDR3 totals 16 residues. The CDR3 DNA is TGCGCCAGCAGCCAGGGTCCGGGACCCCCACAAGAGACCCAGTACTTC. Translating gives CASSQGPGPPQETQYF.

In its sample, this clonotype was seen a few times. The chain combines TRBV24-1 with TRBJ2-7, with no clear D. The V and J ends lost 1 base and 4 bases respectively, with 13 bases between them. Germline CDR1 reads KGHDR; CDR2 reads SFDVKD. The CDR3 runs 15 residues. CDR3 loop: CATSDFTGDGYEQYF. The CDR3, as DNA: TGTGCCACCAGTGATTTTACGGGTGACGGTTACGAGCAGTACTTC.

DNA of the CDR3: TGTGCCAGTGGGACTAGCGGGGGGAGATACGAGCAGTACTTC. Residues: CASGTSGGRYEQYF. The genes are TRBV2 and TRBJ2-7, with 15 bases aligning to TRBD2. V lost 9 bases and J lost 4; bases outside the gene matches: 4. Germline-derived CDR1 and CDR2 are SNHLY and FYNNEI. The CDR3 is 14 residues long. Full variable domain (rest looked up from reference TRBV2 and TRBJ2-7): EPEVTQTPSHQVTQMGQEVILRCVPISNHLYFYWYRQILGQKVEFLVSFYNNEISEKSEIFDDQFSVERPDGSNFTLKIRSTKLEDSAMYFCASGTSGGRYEQYFGPGTRLTVT.